The clone carrying this TCR beta chain has more than one count but fewer than ten. The target antigen is unknown. This sample was taken from a study of response to subunit inactivated influenza vaccine. Broader study findings: Few new T cells, the authors suggested, are recruited by each seasonal influenza vaccination.

CDR3 length: 12 residues. Looked up from germline, CDR1 is MGHRA and CDR2 is YSYEKL. Deletions cut 4 bases from V and 3 bases from J, with 7 bases between. TCRdb itself ran the RT-PCR reads through MiXCR, one entry per CDR3 protein. Among approximately 170,000 distinct CDR3 sequences listed, over 9.5% were seen once. This sample was shared with a second study, whose subject was T cells expressing NK-cell markers. Turning to that study: UMIs were included in TCR beta cDNA generated by 5'RACE template switching. It was sorted CD3+CD56+NKG2C+, CD3+CD56+NKG2C- and CD3+CD56-NKG2C+ T cells that supplied the TCR beta repertoires. Among a handful of donors, these clonotypes also ranked first in the CD3+CD56-NKG2C+ fraction. Nothing established the HCMV specificity of expanded NKG2C+ T cell clones.

The sequence came from a man aged 50 or older who received an inactivated influenza vaccine. This sample comprised CD8+ T cells sorted from PBMCs, obtained about 12 days after vaccination. The chain carries TRBV4-1 and TRBJ2-7; D is perhaps TRBD1 (5 bases). CDR3 sequence: CASSPDNYEQYF. CDR3 DNA sequence: TGCGCCAGCAGCCCGGACAACTACGAGCAGTACTTC.